These T cell receptor beta chains were read from a single sample in a study. TCRdb re-derived calls from the 5' RACE reads in MiXCR, one entry per CDR3 protein. The sample lists around 50,000 distinct CDR3 sequences, approximately 26% occurring once. Sequenced: tumor-infiltrating Tregs sorted from the breast tumor. The receptors come from a female donor with breast cancer. Both conserved end residues are part of each CDR3. D genes are given only for firm matches. Clone size appears in some rows only: once, few, many, or a class for an expanded clone.

CDR3nt: TGTGCCAGCAGAGGCGGAAATACGCAGTATTTT; CDR3aa: CASRGGNTQYF; len: 11; j_gene: TRBJ2-3; v_gene: TRBV28; d_gene: NA; abundance: many
CDR3nt: TGTGCCAGCAGCTTAGCGCGAGGGGGCCGGGAGACCCAGTACTTC; CDR3aa: CASSLARGGRETQYF; len: 15; j_gene: TRBJ2-5; v_gene: TRBV7-2; d_gene: TRBD1; abundance: many
CDR3nt: TGTGCCAGCAGCTTAATGGCGGGTAACACTGAAGCTTTCTTT; CDR3aa: CASSLMAGNTEAFF; len: 14; j_gene: TRBJ1-1; v_gene: TRBV7-3; d_gene: NA; abundance: many
CDR3nt: TGTGCCAGCAGTTCGACCGGGACAGGGGAAGAGACCCAGTACTTC; CDR3aa: CASSSTGTGEETQYF; len: 15; j_gene: TRBJ2-5; v_gene: TRBV12-3/TRBV12-4; d_gene: TRBD1; abundance: many
CDR3nt: TGTGCCAGCACCGAAGTCGGGACAGGGAACTACGAGCAGTACTTC; CDR3aa: CASTEVGTGNYEQYF; len: 15; j_gene: TRBJ2-7; v_gene: TRBV2; d_gene: TRBD1; abundance: few
CDR3nt: TGTGCCAGCAGCCAAGGACAATCGGTGGGGGCATCCCTTGAAGCTTTCTTT; CDR3aa: CASSQGQSVGASLEAFF; len: 17; j_gene: TRBJ1-1; v_gene: TRBV4-2; d_gene: NA; abundance: few
CDR3nt: TGTGCCAGCAGTCCGGGACTAGCGGGAGGGCAGTACTTC; CDR3aa: CASSPGLAGGQYF; len: 13; j_gene: TRBJ2-7; v_gene: TRBV12-3/TRBV12-4; d_gene: TRBD2; abundance: few
CDR3nt: TGCGCCAGCAGGATATTCGCGGATACGCAGTATTTT; CDR3aa: CASRIFADTQYF; len: 12; j_gene: TRBJ2-3; v_gene: TRBV5-1; d_gene: NA; abundance: few
CDR3nt: TGTGCCAGCCGGTCCTACGAGCAGTACTTC; CDR3aa: CASRSYEQYF; len: 10; j_gene: TRBJ2-7; v_gene: TRBV27; d_gene: NA; abundance: NA
CDR3nt: TGCGCCAGCAGACGAGAAGATTCACCCCTCCACTTT; CDR3aa: CASRREDSPLHF; len: 12; j_gene: TRBJ1-6; v_gene: TRBV5-1; d_gene: NA; abundance: many
CDR3nt: TGCAGTGCTAGAGAACGGACAGGGAACTACGAGCAGTACTTC; CDR3aa: CSARERTGNYEQYF; len: 14; j_gene: TRBJ2-7; v_gene: TRBV20-1; d_gene: TRBD1; abundance: few
CDR3nt: TGTGCCAGCTCACCAGCAGACAGAGACCAGCAGTACTTC; CDR3aa: CASSPADRDQQYF; len: 13; j_gene: TRBJ2-7; v_gene: TRBV18; d_gene: NA; abundance: few
CDR3nt: TGTGCCAGCAGCCTCCTCGGGACAGTAAACTCTGGGGCCAACGTCCTGACTTTC; CDR3aa: CASSLLGTVNSGANVLTF; len: 18; j_gene: TRBJ2-6; v_gene: TRBV7-2; d_gene: TRBD1; abundance: many
CDR3nt: TGCAGCGTTGAAGAAGGGACAGCGAACACTGAAGCTTTCTTT; CDR3aa: CSVEEGTANTEAFF; len: 14; j_gene: TRBJ1-1; v_gene: TRBV29-1; d_gene: TRBD1; abundance: many
CDR3nt: TGTGCCAGCAGTGAGGGCCCGCAATATGGCTACACCTTC; CDR3aa: CASSEGPQYGYTF; len: 13; j_gene: TRBJ1-2; v_gene: TRBV2; d_gene: NA; abundance: NA
CDR3nt: TGTGCCAGCAGACAACAAGATAATGAAAAACTGTTTTTT; CDR3aa: CASRQQDNEKLFF; len: 13; j_gene: TRBJ1-4; v_gene: TRBV7-9; d_gene: NA; abundance: few
CDR3nt: TGCGCCAGCAGCGTGGGACTAGCGGGGGGGATGGAGACCCAGTACTTC; CDR3aa: CASSVGLAGGMETQYF; len: 16; j_gene: TRBJ2-5; v_gene: TRBV5-1; d_gene: TRBD2; abundance: NA
CDR3nt: TGCAGTGCTAGACTAGAAAGCGGGGAGCAGTACTTC; CDR3aa: CSARLESGEQYF; len: 12; j_gene: TRBJ2-7; v_gene: TRBV20-1; d_gene: NA; abundance: many
CDR3nt: TGTGCCAGCAGGCGGACAGGGGAGTTGTATGGCTACACCTTC; CDR3aa: CASRRTGELYGYTF; len: 14; j_gene: TRBJ1-2; v_gene: TRBV6-5; d_gene: TRBD1; abundance: many
CDR3nt: TGTGCCAGCAGCTTCCGAACAGGGGGGGGAAATTCACCCCTCCACTTT; CDR3aa: CASSFRTGGGNSPLHF; len: 16; j_gene: TRBJ1-6; v_gene: TRBV7-9; d_gene: TRBD1; abundance: few
CDR3nt: TGTGCCAGCAGTTTACGATCTCCGCTCGGCTACACCTTC; CDR3aa: CASSLRSPLGYTF; len: 13; j_gene: TRBJ1-2; v_gene: TRBV12-3/TRBV12-4; d_gene: NA; abundance: many
CDR3nt: TGTGCCAGTAACGGAGACACCGGGGAGCTGTTTTTT; CDR3aa: CASNGDTGELFF; len: 12; j_gene: TRBJ2-2; v_gene: TRBV19; d_gene: NA; abundance: NA
CDR3nt: TGCAGTGCTAGAGTCGACAGCATGAACACTGAAGCTTTCTTT; CDR3aa: CSARVDSMNTEAFF; len: 14; j_gene: TRBJ1-1; v_gene: TRBV20-1; d_gene: NA; abundance: NA
CDR3nt: TGTGCCAGCAGCTTAAATAGCGGCCAAGAGACCCAGTACTTC; CDR3aa: CASSLNSGQETQYF; len: 14; j_gene: TRBJ2-5; v_gene: TRBV7-2; d_gene: NA; abundance: NA
CDR3nt: TGTGCCAGCAGCAGTGAATACCCCACAGATACGCAGTATTTT; CDR3aa: CASSSEYPTDTQYF; len: 14; j_gene: TRBJ2-3; v_gene: TRBV7-8; d_gene: NA; abundance: once
CDR3nt: TGCAGCGTTGAAGTCGGTGGGCAGGGGGCGAGCGAGCAGTACTTC; CDR3aa: CSVEVGGQGASEQYF; len: 15; j_gene: TRBJ2-7; v_gene: TRBV29-1; d_gene: TRBD1; abundance: many
CDR3nt: TGCGCCAGCGCTGATGGGGGACTAGCGTGGGCAGATACGCAGTATTTT; CDR3aa: CASADGGLAWADTQYF; len: 16; j_gene: TRBJ2-3; v_gene: TRBV5-1; d_gene: TRBD2; abundance: NA
CDR3nt: TGTACCAGCAGCGTAGCCGGGACAGGGGTCGGCTACACCTTC; CDR3aa: CTSSVAGTGVGYTF; len: 14; j_gene: TRBJ1-2; v_gene: TRBV9; d_gene: TRBD1; abundance: NA
CDR3nt: TGCGCCAGCACGGATCCCGGGAGGGGCACTGAAGCTTTCTTT; CDR3aa: CASTDPGRGTEAFF; len: 14; j_gene: TRBJ1-1; v_gene: TRBV5-1; d_gene: NA; abundance: many
CDR3nt: TGCAGCGTTCCACTGACAGGCCTTAGGGGCTACACCTTC; CDR3aa: CSVPLTGLRGYTF; len: 13; j_gene: TRBJ1-2; v_gene: TRBV29-1; d_gene: NA; abundance: NA
CDR3nt: TGCGCCAGCAGCCTGGGACTAGCGGGGGGAAGTACGCAGTATTTT; CDR3aa: CASSLGLAGGSTQYF; len: 15; j_gene: TRBJ2-3; v_gene: TRBV5-1; d_gene: TRBD2; abundance: few
CDR3nt: TGTGCCAGCAGCCAAGAGGGAGGGACACCAACTAATGAAAAACTGTTTTTT; CDR3aa: CASSQEGGTPTNEKLFF; len: 17; j_gene: TRBJ1-4; v_gene: TRBV4-2; d_gene: NA; abundance: NA
CDR3nt: TGTGCCAGCAGCCAAGATCCCCCCCAGCCCCAGCATTTT; CDR3aa: CASSQDPPQPQHF; len: 13; j_gene: TRBJ1-5; v_gene: TRBV4-2; d_gene: NA; abundance: few
CDR3nt: TGTGCCAGCAGCTTAGGGGGGAAGAGCACTGAAGCTTTCTTT; CDR3aa: CASSLGGKSTEAFF; len: 14; j_gene: TRBJ1-1; v_gene: TRBV7-9; d_gene: NA; abundance: many